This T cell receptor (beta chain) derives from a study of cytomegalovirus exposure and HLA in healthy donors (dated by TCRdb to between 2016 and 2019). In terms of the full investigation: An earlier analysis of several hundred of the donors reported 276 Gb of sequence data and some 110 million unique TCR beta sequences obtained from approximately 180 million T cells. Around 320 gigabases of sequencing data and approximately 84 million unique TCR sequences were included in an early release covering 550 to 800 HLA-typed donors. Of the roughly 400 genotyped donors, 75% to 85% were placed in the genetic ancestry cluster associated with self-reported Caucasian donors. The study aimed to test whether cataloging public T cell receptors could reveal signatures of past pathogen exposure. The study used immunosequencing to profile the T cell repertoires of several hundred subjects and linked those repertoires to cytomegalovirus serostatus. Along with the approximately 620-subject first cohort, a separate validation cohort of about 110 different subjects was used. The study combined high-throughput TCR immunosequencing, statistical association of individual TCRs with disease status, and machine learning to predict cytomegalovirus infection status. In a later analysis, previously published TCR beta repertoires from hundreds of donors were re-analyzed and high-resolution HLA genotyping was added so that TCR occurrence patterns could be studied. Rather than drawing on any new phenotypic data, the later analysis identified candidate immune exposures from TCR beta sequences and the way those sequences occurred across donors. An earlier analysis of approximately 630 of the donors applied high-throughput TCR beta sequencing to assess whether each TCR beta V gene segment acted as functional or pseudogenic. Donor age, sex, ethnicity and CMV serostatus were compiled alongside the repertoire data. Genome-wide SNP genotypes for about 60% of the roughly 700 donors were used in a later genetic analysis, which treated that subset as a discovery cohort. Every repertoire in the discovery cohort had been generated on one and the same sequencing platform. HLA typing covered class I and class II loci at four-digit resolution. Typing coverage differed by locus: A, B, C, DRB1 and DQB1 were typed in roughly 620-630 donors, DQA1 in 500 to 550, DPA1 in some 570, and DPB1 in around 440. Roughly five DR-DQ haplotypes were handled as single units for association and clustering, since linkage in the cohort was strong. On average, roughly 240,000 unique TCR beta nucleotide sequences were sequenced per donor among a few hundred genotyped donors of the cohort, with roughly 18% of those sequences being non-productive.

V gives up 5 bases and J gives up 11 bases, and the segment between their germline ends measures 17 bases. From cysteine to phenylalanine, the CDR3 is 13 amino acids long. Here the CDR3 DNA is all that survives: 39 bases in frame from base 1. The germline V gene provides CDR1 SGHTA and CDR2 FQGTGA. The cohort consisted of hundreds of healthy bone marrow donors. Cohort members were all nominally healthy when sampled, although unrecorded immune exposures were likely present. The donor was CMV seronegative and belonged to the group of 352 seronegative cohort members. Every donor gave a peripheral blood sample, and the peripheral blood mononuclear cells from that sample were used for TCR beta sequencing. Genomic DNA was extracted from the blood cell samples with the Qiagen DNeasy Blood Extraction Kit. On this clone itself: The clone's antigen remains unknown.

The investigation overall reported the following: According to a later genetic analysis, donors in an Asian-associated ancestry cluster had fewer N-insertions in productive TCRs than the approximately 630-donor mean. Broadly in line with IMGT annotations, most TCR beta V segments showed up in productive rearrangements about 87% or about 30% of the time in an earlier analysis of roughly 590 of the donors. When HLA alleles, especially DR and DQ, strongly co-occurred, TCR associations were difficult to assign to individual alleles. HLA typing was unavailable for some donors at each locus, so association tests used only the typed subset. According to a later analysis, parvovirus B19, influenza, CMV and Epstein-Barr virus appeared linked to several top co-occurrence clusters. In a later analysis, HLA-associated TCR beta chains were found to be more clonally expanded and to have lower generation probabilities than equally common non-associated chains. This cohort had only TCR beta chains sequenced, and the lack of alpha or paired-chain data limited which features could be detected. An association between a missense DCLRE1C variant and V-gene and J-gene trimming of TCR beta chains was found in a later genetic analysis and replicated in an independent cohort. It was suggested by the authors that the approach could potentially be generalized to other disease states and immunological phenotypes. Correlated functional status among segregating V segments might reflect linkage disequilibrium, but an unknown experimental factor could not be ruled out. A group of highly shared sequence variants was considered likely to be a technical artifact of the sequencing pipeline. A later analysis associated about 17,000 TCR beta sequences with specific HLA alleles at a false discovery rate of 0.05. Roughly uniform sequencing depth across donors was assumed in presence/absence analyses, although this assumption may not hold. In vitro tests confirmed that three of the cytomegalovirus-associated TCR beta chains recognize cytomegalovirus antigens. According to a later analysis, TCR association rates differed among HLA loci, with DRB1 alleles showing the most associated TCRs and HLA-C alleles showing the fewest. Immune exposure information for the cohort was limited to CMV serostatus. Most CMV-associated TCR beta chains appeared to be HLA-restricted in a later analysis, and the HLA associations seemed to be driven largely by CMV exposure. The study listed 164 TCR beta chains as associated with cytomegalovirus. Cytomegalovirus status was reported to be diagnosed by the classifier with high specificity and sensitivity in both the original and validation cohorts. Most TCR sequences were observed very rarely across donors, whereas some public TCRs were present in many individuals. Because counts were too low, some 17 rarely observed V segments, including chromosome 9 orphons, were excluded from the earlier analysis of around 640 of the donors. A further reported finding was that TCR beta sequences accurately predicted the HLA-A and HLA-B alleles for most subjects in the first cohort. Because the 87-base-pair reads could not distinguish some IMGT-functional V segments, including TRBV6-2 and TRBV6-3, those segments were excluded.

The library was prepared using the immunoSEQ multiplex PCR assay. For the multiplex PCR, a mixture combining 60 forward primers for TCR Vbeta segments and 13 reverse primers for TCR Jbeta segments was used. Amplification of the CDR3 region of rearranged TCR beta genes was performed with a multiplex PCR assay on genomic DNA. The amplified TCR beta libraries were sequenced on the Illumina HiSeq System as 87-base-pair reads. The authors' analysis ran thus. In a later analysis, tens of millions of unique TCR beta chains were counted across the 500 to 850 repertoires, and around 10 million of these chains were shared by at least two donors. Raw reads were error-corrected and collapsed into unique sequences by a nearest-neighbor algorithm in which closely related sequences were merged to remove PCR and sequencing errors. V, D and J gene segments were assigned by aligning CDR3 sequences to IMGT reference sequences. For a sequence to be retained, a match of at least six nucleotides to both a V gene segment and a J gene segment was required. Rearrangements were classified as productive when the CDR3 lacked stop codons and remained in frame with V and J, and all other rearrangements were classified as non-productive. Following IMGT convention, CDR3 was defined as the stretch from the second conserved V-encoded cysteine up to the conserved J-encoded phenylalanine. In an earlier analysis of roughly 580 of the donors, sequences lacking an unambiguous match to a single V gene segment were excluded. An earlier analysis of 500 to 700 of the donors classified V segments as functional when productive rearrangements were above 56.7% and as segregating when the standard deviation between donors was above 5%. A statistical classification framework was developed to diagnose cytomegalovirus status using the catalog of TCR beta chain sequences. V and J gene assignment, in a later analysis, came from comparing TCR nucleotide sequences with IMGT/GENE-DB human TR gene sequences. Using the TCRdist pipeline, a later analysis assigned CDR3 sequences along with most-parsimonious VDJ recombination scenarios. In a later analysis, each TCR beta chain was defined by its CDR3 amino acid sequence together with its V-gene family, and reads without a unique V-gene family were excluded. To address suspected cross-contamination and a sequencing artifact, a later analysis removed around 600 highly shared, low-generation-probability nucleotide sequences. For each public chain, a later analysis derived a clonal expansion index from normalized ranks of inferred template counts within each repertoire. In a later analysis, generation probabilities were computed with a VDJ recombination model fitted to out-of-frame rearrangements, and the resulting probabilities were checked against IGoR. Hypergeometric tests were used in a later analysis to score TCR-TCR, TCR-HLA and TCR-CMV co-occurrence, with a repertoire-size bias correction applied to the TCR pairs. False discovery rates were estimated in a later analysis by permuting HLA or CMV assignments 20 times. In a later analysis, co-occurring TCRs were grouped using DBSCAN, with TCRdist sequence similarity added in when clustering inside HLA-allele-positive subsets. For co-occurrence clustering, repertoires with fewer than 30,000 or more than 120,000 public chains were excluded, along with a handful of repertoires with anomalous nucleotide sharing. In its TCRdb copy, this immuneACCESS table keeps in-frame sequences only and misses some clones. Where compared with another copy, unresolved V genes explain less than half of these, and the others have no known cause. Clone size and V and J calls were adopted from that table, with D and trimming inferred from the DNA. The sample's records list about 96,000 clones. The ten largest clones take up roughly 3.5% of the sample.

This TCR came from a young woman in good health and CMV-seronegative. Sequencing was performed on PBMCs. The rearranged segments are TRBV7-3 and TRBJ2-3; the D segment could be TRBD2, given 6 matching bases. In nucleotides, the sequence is TGTGCCAGCAGCCAAGGGGTAGCGGAGAAGCAGTATTTT. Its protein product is CASSQGVAEKQYF.